This T cell receptor beta chain emerged from a study of cytomegalovirus exposure and HLA in healthy donors. Turning to the study itself: An early data release held approximately 85 million unique TCRs from HLA-typed donors.

The PCR used 60 Vbeta and 13 Jbeta primers. The method was immunoSEQ multiplex PCR; TCRdb's version includes in-frame clones alone and lacks a portion of them. The sample contains roughly 96,000 clones, 65% to 85% of which appear only once. Looked up from germline, CDR1 is SGHRS and CDR2 is YFSETQ. The CDR3 length is 19 residues. V shed 4 bases, J shed 0 bases, and the junction held 11 bases outside the gene matches. As for this clone: Its antigen remains unknown.

Points from the study as a whole: Cytomegalovirus association was listed for 170 or so TCR beta chains. According to an earlier analysis, most TCR beta V segments yielded productive rearrangements about 90% or about 30% of the time. Rarity marked most TCR sequences, yet some public TCRs occurred in many donors.

This rearrangement joins TRBV5-1 to TRBJ2-1; TRBD2 matches at 12 bases. The sequencing sample was made of PBMCs. The sequence derives from a woman in her 70s in good health and CMV-seropositive. The CDR3 region has the DNA TGCGCCAGCAGCCCAGGGGTTGCTAGCGGGAGGGGCTCCTACAATGAGCAGTTCTTC. Translation gives CASSPGVASGRGSYNEQFF.